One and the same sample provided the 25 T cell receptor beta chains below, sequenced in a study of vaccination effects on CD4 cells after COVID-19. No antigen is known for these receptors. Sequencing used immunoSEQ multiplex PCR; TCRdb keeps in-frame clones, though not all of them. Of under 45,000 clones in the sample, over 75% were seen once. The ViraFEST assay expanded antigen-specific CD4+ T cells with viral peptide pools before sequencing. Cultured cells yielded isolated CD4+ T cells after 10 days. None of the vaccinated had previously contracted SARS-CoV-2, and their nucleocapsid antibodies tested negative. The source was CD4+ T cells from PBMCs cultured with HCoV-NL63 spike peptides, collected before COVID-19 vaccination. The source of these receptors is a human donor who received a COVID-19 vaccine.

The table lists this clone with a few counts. This CDR3 reads CATCRGQLNVYNSPLHF. The CDR3 bases are TGCGCCACCTGCCGGGGACAGCTAAATGTTTATAATTCACCCCTCCACTTT. The chain recombines TRBV4-1 with TRBJ1-6; 7 bases are shared with TRBD1. The CDR3 consists of 17 residues. Germline CDR1 MGHRA, CDR2 YSYEKL. The V gene end was trimmed by 10 bases and the J gene end by 4 bases; junction bases not matched to a gene: 16.

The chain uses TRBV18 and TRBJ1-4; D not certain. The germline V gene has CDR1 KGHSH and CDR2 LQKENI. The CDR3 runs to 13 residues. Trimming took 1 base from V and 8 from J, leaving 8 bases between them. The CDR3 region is CASSPLPREKLFF. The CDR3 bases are TGTGCCAGCTCACCACTCCCCCGGGAAAAACTGTTTTTT.

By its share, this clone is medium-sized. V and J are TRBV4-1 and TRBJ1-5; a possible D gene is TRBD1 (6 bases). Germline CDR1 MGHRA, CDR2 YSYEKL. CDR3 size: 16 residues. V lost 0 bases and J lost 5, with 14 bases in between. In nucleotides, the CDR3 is TGCGCCAGCAGCCAAGATGGATCACAGGGATATCAGCCCCAGCATTTT. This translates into CASSQDGSQGYQPQHF.

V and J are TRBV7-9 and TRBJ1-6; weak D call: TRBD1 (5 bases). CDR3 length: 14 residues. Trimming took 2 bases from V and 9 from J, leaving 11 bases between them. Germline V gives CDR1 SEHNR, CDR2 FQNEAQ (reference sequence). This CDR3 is CASSLQGGSSPLHF. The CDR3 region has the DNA TGTGCCAGCAGCTTACAGGGTGGGAGTTCACCCCTCCACTTT.

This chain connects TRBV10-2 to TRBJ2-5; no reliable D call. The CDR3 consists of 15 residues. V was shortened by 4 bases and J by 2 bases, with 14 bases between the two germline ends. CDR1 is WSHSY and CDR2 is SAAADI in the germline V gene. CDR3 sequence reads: CASSGAGPTQETQYF. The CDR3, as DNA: TGCGCCAGCAGTGGGGCAGGCCCAACGCAAGAGACCCAGTACTTC.

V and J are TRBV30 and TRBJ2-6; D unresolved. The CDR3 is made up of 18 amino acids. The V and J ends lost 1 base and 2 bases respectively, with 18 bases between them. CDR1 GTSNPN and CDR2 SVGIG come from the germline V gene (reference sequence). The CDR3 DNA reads TGTGCCTGGAGTGCTTCCGGGTCGCCCGTAACTGGGGCCAACGTCCTGACTTTC. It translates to CAWSASGSPVTGANVLTF. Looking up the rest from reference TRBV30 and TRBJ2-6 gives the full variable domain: SQTIHQWPATLVQPVGSPLSLECTVEGTSNPNLYWYRQAAGRGLQLLFYSVGIGQISSEVPQNLSASRPQDRQFILSSKKLLLSDSGFYLCAWSASGSPVTGANVLTFGAGSRLTVL.

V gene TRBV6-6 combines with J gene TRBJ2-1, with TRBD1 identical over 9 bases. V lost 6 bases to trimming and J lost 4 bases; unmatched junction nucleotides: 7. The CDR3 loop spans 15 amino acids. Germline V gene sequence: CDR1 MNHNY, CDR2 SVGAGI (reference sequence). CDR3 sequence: CASRMPGQGYNEQFF. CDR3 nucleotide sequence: TGTGCCAGCAGGATGCCGGGACAGGGATACAATGAGCAGTTCTTC.

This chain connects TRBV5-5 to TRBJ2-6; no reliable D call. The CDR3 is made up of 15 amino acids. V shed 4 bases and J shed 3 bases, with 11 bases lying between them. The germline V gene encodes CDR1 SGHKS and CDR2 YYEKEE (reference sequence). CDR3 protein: CASSLTGYGANVLTF. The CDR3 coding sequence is TGTGCCAGCAGCCTAACCGGGTATGGGGCCAACGTCCTGACTTTC.

The CDR3 coding sequence is TGTGCCAGCAGTCCCGGGACGACTAGCACAGATACGCAGTATTTT. This encodes CASSPGTTSTDTQYF. V gene TRBV25-1 combines with J gene TRBJ2-3, with D tentatively TRBD1 or TRBD2 (5 bases each). This CDR3 region has 15 residues. Trimming removed 5 bases at V and 0 bases at J, with 12 bases between. From germline, CDR1 is MGHDK and CDR2 SYGVNS. Variable domain in full (rest from reference TRBV25-1 and TRBJ2-3): EADIYQTPRYLVIGTGKKITLECSQTMGHDKMYWYQQDPGMELHLIHYSYGVNSTEKGDLSSESTVSRIRTEHFPLTLESARPSHTSQYLCASSPGTTSTDTQYFGPGTRLTVL.

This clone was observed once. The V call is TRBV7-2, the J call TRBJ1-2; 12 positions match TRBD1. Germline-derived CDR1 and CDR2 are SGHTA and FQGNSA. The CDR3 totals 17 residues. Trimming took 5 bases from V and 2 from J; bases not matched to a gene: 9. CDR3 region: CASSDRDRGRVNYGYTF. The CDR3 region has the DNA TGTGCCAGCAGCGACCGGGACAGGGGGCGAGTAAACTATGGCTACACCTTC.

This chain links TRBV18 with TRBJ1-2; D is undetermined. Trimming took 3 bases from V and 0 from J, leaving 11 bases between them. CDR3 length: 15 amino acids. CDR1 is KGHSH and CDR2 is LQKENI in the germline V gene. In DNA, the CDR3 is TGTGCCAGCTCACCCCAGGCTTATCCTAACTATGGCTACACCTTC. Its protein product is CASSPQAYPNYGYTF.

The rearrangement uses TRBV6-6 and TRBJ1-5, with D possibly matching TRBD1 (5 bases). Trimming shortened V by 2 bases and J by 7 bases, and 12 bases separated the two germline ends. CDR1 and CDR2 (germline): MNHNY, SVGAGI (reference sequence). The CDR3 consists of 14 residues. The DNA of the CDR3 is TGTGCCAGCAGTTACCGGGGGACTGGGCAGCCCCAGCATTTT. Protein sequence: CASSYRGTGQPQHF.

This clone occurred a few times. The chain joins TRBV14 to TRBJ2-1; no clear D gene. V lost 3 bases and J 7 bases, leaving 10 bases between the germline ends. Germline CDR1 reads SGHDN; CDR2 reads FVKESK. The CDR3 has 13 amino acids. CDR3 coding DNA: TGTGCCAGCAGCCAGAGATCCTCTAATGAGCAGTTCTTC. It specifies CASSQRSSNEQFF. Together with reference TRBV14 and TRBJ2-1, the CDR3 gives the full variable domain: EAGVTQFPSHSVIEKGQTVTLRCDPISGHDNLYWYRRVMGKEIKFLLHFVKESKQDESGMPNNRFLAERTGGTYSTLKVQPAELEDSGVYFCASSQRSSNEQFFGPGTRLTVL.

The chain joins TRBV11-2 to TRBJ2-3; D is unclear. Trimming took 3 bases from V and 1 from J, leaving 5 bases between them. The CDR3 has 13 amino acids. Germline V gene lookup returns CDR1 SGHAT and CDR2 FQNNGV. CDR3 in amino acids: CASSFLGTDTQYF. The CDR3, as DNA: TGTGCCAGCAGCTTTTTGGGCACAGATACGCAGTATTTT.

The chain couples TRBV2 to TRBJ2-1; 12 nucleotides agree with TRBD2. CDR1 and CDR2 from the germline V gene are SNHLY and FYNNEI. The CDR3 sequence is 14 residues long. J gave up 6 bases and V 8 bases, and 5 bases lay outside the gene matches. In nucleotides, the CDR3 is TGTGCCAGCGGACTAGCGGGGCTGATCAATGAGCAGTTCTTC. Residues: CASGLAGLINEQFF.

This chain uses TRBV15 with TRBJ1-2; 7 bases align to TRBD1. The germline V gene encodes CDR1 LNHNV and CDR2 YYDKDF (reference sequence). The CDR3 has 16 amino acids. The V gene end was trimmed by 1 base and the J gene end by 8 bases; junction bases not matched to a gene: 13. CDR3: CATSRGGNRGVWGYTF. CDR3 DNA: TGTGCCACCAGCAGAGGTGGGAACAGGGGAGTTTGGGGCTACACCTTC.

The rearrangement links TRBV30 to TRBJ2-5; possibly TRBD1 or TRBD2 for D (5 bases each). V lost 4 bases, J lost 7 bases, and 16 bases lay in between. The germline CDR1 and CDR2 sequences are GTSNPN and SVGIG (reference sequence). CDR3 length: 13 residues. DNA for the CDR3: TGTGCCTGGACACACCAGGGCGCGGGGACCCAGTACTTC. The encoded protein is CAWTHQGAGTQYF.

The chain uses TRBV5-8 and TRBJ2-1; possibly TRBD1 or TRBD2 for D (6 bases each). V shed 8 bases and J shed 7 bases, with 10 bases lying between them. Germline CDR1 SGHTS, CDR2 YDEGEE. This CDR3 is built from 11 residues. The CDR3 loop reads CASPGANEQFF. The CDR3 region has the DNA TGTGCCAGTCCGGGGGCTAATGAGCAGTTCTTC. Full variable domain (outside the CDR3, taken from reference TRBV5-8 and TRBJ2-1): EAGVTQSPTHLIKTRGQQATLRCSPISGHTSVYWYQQALGLGLQFLLWYDEGEERNRGNFPPRFSGRQFPNYSSELNVNALELEDSALYLCASPGANEQFFGPGTRLTVL.

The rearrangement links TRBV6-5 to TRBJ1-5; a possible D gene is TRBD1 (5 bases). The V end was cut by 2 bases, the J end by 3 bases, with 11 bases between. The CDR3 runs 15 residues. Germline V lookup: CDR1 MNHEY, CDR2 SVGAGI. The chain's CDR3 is CASSYGGGPNQPQHF. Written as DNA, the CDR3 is TGTGCCAGCAGTTACGGGGGAGGGCCCAATCAGCCCCAGCATTTT.

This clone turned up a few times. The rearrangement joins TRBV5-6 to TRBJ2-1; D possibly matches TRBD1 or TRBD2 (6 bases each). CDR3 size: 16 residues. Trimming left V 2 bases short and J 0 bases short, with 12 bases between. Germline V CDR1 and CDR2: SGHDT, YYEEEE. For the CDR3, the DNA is TGTGCCAGCAGCTTCGCGCGGGACACCTCCTACAATGAGCAGTTCTTC. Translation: CASSFARDTSYNEQFF.

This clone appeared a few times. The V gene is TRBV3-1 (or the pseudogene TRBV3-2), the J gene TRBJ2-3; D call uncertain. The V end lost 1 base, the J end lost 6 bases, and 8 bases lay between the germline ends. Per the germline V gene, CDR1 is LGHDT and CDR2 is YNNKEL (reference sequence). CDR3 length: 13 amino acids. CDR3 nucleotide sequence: TGTGCCAGCAGCCAAGGTTCGTCTGATACGCAGTATTTT. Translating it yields CASSQGSSDTQYF.

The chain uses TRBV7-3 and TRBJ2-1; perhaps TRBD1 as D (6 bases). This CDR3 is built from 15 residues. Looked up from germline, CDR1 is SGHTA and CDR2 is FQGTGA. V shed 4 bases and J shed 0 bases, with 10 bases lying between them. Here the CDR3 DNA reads TGTGCCAGCAGCTCAACAGGGAGCTCCTACAATGAGCAGTTCTTC. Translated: CASSSTGSSYNEQFF.

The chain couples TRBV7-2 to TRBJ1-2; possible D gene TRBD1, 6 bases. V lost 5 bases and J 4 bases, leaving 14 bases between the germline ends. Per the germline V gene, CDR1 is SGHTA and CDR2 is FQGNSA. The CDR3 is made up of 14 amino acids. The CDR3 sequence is CASSSRDTTYGYTF. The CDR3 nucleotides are TGTGCCAGCAGCAGCCGGGACACTACCTATGGCTACACCTTC. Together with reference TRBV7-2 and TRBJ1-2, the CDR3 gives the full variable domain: GAGVSQSPSNKVTEKGKDVELRCDPISGHTALYWYRQSLGQGLEFLIYFQGNSAPDKSGLPSDRFSAERTGGSVSTLTIQRTQQEDSAVYLCASSSRDTTYGYTFGSGTRLTVV.

CDR3 sequence (DNA): TGTGCCAGCAGTTCTTGGTTTGTACCGTCTAGTTACGTGCAGTACGTC. Its protein is CASSSWFVPSSYVQYV. The V and J genes are TRBV6-2 or TRBV6-3 and TRBJ2-7; D gene ambiguous. Germline lookup yields CDR1 MNHEY and CDR2 SVGEGT. The length of the CDR3 is 16 residues.

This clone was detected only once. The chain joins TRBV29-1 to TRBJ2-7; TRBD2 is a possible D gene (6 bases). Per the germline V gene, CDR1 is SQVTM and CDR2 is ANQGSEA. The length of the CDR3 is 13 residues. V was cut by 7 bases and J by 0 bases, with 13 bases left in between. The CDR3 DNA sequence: TGCAGCGGCGGGACTCGCCGCTCCTACGAGCAGTACGTC. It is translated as CSGGTRRSYEQYV.